The text below deals with one TCR beta chain. A single base separates this from a much larger clone, so it may be a read error. This sample was taken from a study of tumor-infiltrating lymphocytes in primary liver carcinoma. Unsorted whole blood yielded blood RNA, and germline DNA was extracted as well. TCR beta cDNA was made from 450 to 600 ng total RNA with a constant-region primer. Employing slightly modified ARM-PCR, three nested multiplex PCR rounds were run, and these gave rise to the TCR beta libraries. For approximately 11 cycles apiece, the opening two PCR rounds ran with TRBV1-TRBV30 forward primers and a C-beta reverse primer. One entry per CDR3 protein, called by TCRdb with MiXCR from the multiplex PCR reads. Seen here are under 200,000 distinct CDR3 sequences, around three fifths observed once, and the top ten hold roughly 7%. The CDR3 covers 15 residues. From germline, CDR1 is MNHNS and CDR2 SASEGT.

The chain employs TRBV6-1 and TRBJ2-7, with 8 bases matching TRBD1. The specimen sequenced was peripheral blood. The origin of this receptor is a woman aged 60 to 75 with primary liver carcinoma and hepatitis B virus infection. For the CDR3, the DNA is TGTGCCGGCAGTGAATTCGGGACAGGTTTATACGAGCAGTACTTC. It translates to CAGSEFGTGLYEQYF.